The 18 T cell receptor beta chains below all came from one sample that was sequenced in a study of chemoradiotherapy in HPV16-positive cancers. TCRdb keeps only in-frame clones here, not all; method: immunoSEQ multiplex PCR. The data show over 1,500 clones, 80% to 90% seen once. This sample comprised tumor tissue, obtained from a patient who underwent chemoradiotherapy. The receptors were gathered from a human donor with HPV-associated anogenital cancer.

This clone showed up just once. The chain combines TRBV7-8 with TRBJ2-7; D assignment may be TRBD1 or TRBD2 (5 bases each). This CDR3 has 14 residues. V was clipped by 6 bases and J by 8 bases, with 20 bases between them. CDR1 and CDR2 (germline): SGHVS, FQNEAQ. CDR3 in DNA: TGTGCCAGCAGAGAAGGGACCACGGCTAATAAGCAGTACTTC. It specifies CASREGTTANKQYF. The full variable domain, its missing parts supplied by reference TRBV7-8 and TRBJ2-7, is GAGVSQSPRYKVAKRGQDVALRCDPISGHVSLFWYQQALGQGPEFLTYFQNEAQLDKSGLPSDRFFAERPEGSVSTLKIQRTQQEDSAVYLCASREGTTANKQYFGPGTRLTVT.

J is TRBJ1-1 and V is TRBV7-2; TRBD1 might be the D (6 bases). V lost 2 bases, J lost 8 bases, and 18 bases lay in between. This CDR3 is built from 15 residues. In germline, CDR1 is SGHTA, CDR2 FQGNSA. The CDR3 protein is CASSLYGGRLSEAFF. CDR3 nucleotides: TGTGCCAGCAGCTTATACGGGGGGCGTTTGTCGGAAGCTTTCTTT.

The V gene is TRBV18, the J gene TRBJ1-5; 7 bases line up with TRBD1. Germline V gene data show CDR1 as KGHSH and CDR2 as LQKENI. J lost 2 bases, V lost 1 base, and 2 bases had no gene match. The CDR3 spans 15 residues. CDR3 bases: TGTGCCAGCTCACCACAGGGGACAGGCAATCAGCCCCAGCATTTT. Translating it yields CASSPQGTGNQPQHF.

The table lists this clone with a count of one. The CDR3 DNA reads TGCGCCAGCAGCTTGGGACAGACCCCCGCTCTTGGGGATGGCTACACCTTC. Translation: CASSLGQTPALGDGYTF. The chain uses TRBV5-1 and TRBJ1-2; weak D call: TRBD1 (5 bases). The CDR3 length is 17 residues. The ends were cut back, 0 bases at V and 6 bases at J, with 21 bases in the middle. Looked up from germline, CDR1 is SGHRS and CDR2 is YFSETQ. Full variable domain (rest looked up from reference TRBV5-1 and TRBJ1-2): KAGVTQTPRYLIKTRGQQVTLSCSPISGHRSVSWYQQTPGQGLQFLFEYFSETQRNKGNFPGRFSGRQFSNSRSEMNVSTLELGDSALYLCASSLGQTPALGDGYTFGSGTRLTVV.

The CDR3, as DNA: TGTGCCAGCAGCCTGGGGGGGGGACTAGCGGGTAATGAGCAGTTCTTC. This encodes CASSLGGGLAGNEQFF. The J gene is TRBJ2-1, the V gene TRBV7-9, with TRBD2 identical over 12 bases. The germline CDR1 and CDR2 sequences are SEHNR and FQNEAQ (reference sequence). This CDR3 has 16 amino acids. The V and J ends lost 5 bases and 7 bases, in that order; junction bases with no gene match: 9.

This clone occurred a few times. This sequence joins TRBV19 and TRBJ2-7, with D uncertain. V gave up 5 bases and J gave up 2 bases, with 7 bases separating them. The CDR3 totals 12 residues. Germline CDR1 reads LNHDA; CDR2 reads SQIVND (reference sequence). This chain's CDR3 is CASSPRPYEQYF. In DNA form, the CDR3 reads TGTGCCAGTAGTCCTAGGCCCTACGAGCAGTACTTC.

V is TRBV23-1 and J is TRBJ2-3; perhaps TRBD2 as D (5 bases). TRBV23-1 is labeled an ORF, and its function is uncertain. V was trimmed by 2 bases and J by 1 base, leaving 13 bases between them. The CDR3 sequence is 16 residues long. Here the CDR3 DNA reads TGCGCCAGCAGTCAACTAAACGCGCGGGGCACAGATACGCAGTATTTT. Its protein is CASSQLNARGTDTQYF.

This chain uses TRBV4-2 with TRBJ2-7, with 9 bases that match TRBD2. Looked up from germline, CDR1 is LGHNA and CDR2 is YNFKEQ. V shed 0 bases and J 4 bases; nucleotides not matched to a gene: 10. The CDR3 consists of 17 residues. DNA for the CDR3: TGTGCCAGCAGCCAAGAGAGGCGGGGGGGCGGGATATACGAGCAGTACTTC. This translates into CASSQERRGGGIYEQYF.

V and J are TRBV7-9 and TRBJ1-1, with 8 bases identical to TRBD1. CDR1 is SEHNR, CDR2 FQNEAQ, per germline (reference sequence). V lost 5 bases, J lost 3 bases, and 5 bases stayed unmatched. The CDR3 is 14 residues long. The CDR3: CASSRYRGDTEAFF. The CDR3 bases are TGTGCCAGCAGCCGCTACAGGGGGGACACTGAAGCTTTCTTT.

Notes on this clone: Other nucleotide sequences in the sample specify the same CDR3. V and J are TRBV5-1 and TRBJ1-1, with D unresolved. Germline V gene lookup returns CDR1 SGHRS and CDR2 YFSETQ. This CDR3 has 12 residues. The ends were cut back, 4 bases at V and 7 bases at J, with 11 bases in the middle. In nucleotides, the CDR3 is TGCGCCAGCAGCCTGGAGGGAAGTGAAGCTTTCTTT. It encodes CASSLEGSEAFF.

The V gene is TRBV5-1, the J gene TRBJ2-3; no clear D gene. The CDR3 totals 19 residues. V was clipped by 4 bases and J by 0 bases, with 24 bases between them. Germline V gene sequence: CDR1 SGHRS, CDR2 YFSETQ. The CDR3 DNA reads as TGCGCCAGCAGCCCCAATTCCATGTCCCCATCTCCTAGCACAGATACGCAGTATTTT. Translation: CASSPNSMSPSPSTDTQYF.

DNA of the CDR3: TGTGCCAGCAGCTTAGTACAGGGGCCCTCCCGAGAGCAGTACTTC. Its translation: CASSLVQGPSREQYF. V is TRBV7-8 and J is TRBJ2-7; 7 positions match TRBD1. The CDR3 spans 15 residues. The germline CDR1 and CDR2 sequences are SGHVS and FQNEAQ. The J segment lost 7 bases and the V segment lost 1 base, leaving 10 bases of the junction unmatched.

The V call is TRBV10-2, the J call TRBJ2-2; TRBD2 matches 8 bases. The CDR3 totals 14 residues. Germline-derived CDR1 and CDR2 are WSHSY and SAAADI. Unmatched junction bases numbered 5, after V lost 5 bases and J lost 6 bases. The CDR3 spells CASSPGGGAGELFF. The CDR3, as DNA: TGCGCCAGCAGTCCGGGGGGGGGAGCCGGGGAGCTGTTTTTT.

V usage is TRBV7-9 and J usage is TRBJ1-5, with 7 bases lining up with TRBD1. The ends lost 4 bases at V and 5 bases at J; junction bases unmatched: 8. Germline V gene lookup returns CDR1 SEHNR and CDR2 FQNEAQ (reference sequence). This CDR3 contains 15 residues. The CDR3: CASSSPGTADQPQHF. The CDR3 DNA follows: TGTGCCAGCAGCTCACCCGGGACAGCCGATCAGCCCCAGCATTTT.

The genes are TRBV11-3 and TRBJ1-3; D is possibly TRBD1 (5 bases). V was shortened by 5 bases and J by 0 bases, with 11 bases between the two germline ends. Per germline, CDR1 SGHNT and CDR2 YENEEA. The CDR3 contains 15 residues. CDR3 in DNA: TGTGCCAGCAGCCCCGGACACCTCTCTGGAAACACCATATATTTT. Translated: CASSPGHLSGNTIYF.

J is TRBJ1-3 and V is TRBV6-6, with D possibly being TRBD1 (5 bases). Germline lookup yields CDR1 MNHNY and CDR2 SVGAGI (reference sequence). V was cut by 4 bases and J by 0 bases, with 10 bases left in between. The CDR3 has 15 residues. CDR3 nucleotides: TGTGCCAGCAGTTCCCTCCAGGGCTCTGGAAACACCATATATTTT. This sequence encodes CASSSLQGSGNTIYF.

The chain employs TRBV6-1 and TRBJ2-4, with a tentative D call TRBD1 (6 bases). V dropped 8 bases and J dropped 0 bases, with 14 bases sitting between them. Germline V gene data show CDR1 as MNHNS and CDR2 as SASEGT. The CDR3 has 15 residues. CDR3 bases: TGTGCCAGCTCAAGTACAGGGCAAGCCAAAAACATTCAGTACTTC. Protein: CASSSTGQAKNIQYF.

The chain has TRBV7-2 and TRBJ2-7; tentatively, D is TRBD2 (5 bases). This CDR3 contains 14 residues. Per germline, CDR1 SGHTA and CDR2 FQGNSA. V was shortened by 3 bases and J by 2 bases, with 11 bases between the two germline ends. The CDR3: CASSFQDGTYEQYF. The CDR3 DNA follows: TGTGCCAGCAGCTTCCAGGACGGGACCTACGAGCAGTACTTC.